The 22 T cell receptor beta chains below all came from one sample that was sequenced in a study of control samples from healthy donors and cancer patients. This table comes from immunoSEQ multiplex PCR, and its TCRdb copy is limited to in-frame clones, with some not included. The table records 70,000 to 95,000 clones, approximately 89% of them present only once. Sequencing was done on a sample of blood. The receptors come from a woman in her twenties or thirties in good health.

This sequence joins TRBV3-1 (or the pseudogene TRBV3-2) and TRBJ2-1; D is possibly TRBD1 or TRBD2 (5 bases each). The CDR3 totals 13 residues. Trimming took off 0 bases at V and 7 bases at J, with 7 bases between the two ends. Germline CDR1 reads LGHDT; CDR2 reads YNNKEL (reference sequence). The CDR3 DNA sequence: TGTGCCAGCAGCCAAGATTGGGGGAATGAGCAGTTCTTC. Translating it yields CASSQDWGNEQFF.

The chain links TRBV6-5 to TRBJ2-6; D is tentatively TRBD1 or TRBD2 (5 bases each). Germline CDR1 MNHEY, CDR2 SVGAGI. This CDR3 is built from 15 residues. The ends were cut back, 10 bases at V and 0 bases at J, with 13 bases in the middle. CDR3 loop: CAIFRGGSGANVLTF. The CDR3 bases are TGTGCCATCTTCCGTGGGGGCTCTGGGGCCAACGTCCTGACTTTC.

This clone was detected a few times. The V and J genes are TRBV3-1 (or the pseudogene TRBV3-2) and TRBJ2-5, with D uncertain. The germline V gene encodes CDR1 LGHDT and CDR2 YNNKEL (reference sequence). V was clipped by 0 bases and J by 4 bases, with 12 bases between them. This CDR3 is built from 15 residues. CDR3 residues: CASSQDLGWGETQYF. For the CDR3, the DNA is TGTGCCAGCAGCCAAGATCTGGGGTGGGGAGAGACCCAGTACTTC.

This clone was recorded once. The chain combines TRBV5-4 with TRBJ2-5, with D unclear. V gave up 4 bases and J gave up 5 bases, with 18 bases separating them. Germline CDR1 SGHNT, CDR2 YYREEE (reference sequence). The CDR3 contains 15 residues. CDR3 in DNA: TGTGCCAGCAGCCCGCCGCCGGGTGTGACGGAGACCCAGTACTTC. Amino acids: CASSPPPGVTETQYF.

The chain is built from TRBV19 and TRBJ2-1, with 8 bases fitting TRBD1. The CDR3 covers 14 residues. In germline, CDR1 is LNHDA, CDR2 SQIVND (reference sequence). The ends lost 2 bases at V and 10 bases at J; junction bases unmatched: 7. The CDR3 reads CASSIKSGGAEQFF. The CDR3 DNA reads as TGTGCCAGTAGTATAAAATCAGGGGGCGCGGAGCAGTTCTTC.

V and J are TRBV27 and TRBJ2-7; D may be TRBD1 or TRBD2 (5 bases each). The germline gives CDR1 MNHEY, CDR2 SMNVEV (reference sequence). This CDR3 region has 15 residues. Between the trimmed V and J ends, which lost 0 bases and 2 bases, there was a span of 11 bases. The DNA of the CDR3 is TGTGCCAGCAGTTTATCGGGGGTAGTCGCCTACGAGCAGTACTTC. Translation gives CASSLSGVVAYEQYF.

The chain combines TRBV12-3 or TRBV12-4 with TRBJ1-2, with D perhaps matching TRBD1 (6 bases). The CDR3 length is 12 residues. V was pared by 4 bases and J by 8 bases, with 11 bases between. CDR3 protein: CASSSGTSGYTF. The CDR3 DNA sequence: TGTGCCAGCAGTTCCGGGACAAGCGGCTACACCTTC.

This chain joins TRBV5-6 and TRBJ2-7; either TRBD1 or TRBD2 may fit D (5 bases each). Germline lookup yields CDR1 SGHDT and CDR2 YYEEEE. V shed 5 bases and J shed 0 bases, with 12 bases lying between them. The CDR3 length is 14 residues. The CDR3 sequence is CASSSGTVSYEQYF. In DNA form, the CDR3 reads TGTGCCAGCAGTTCCGGGACGGTCTCCTACGAGCAGTACTTC.

The genes are TRBV4-1 and TRBJ1-4, with 9 bases that match TRBD1. CDR1 is MGHRA and CDR2 is YSYEKL in the germline V gene. V was clipped by 6 bases and J by 4 bases; unmatched bases: 3. This CDR3 has 14 amino acids. The CDR3 coding sequence is TGCGCCAGCAGGGAGACAGGGGGTAATGAAAAACTGTTTTTT. This gives the protein CASRETGGNEKLFF.

J is TRBJ1-1 and V is TRBV10-3; tentative D call: TRBD1 (6 bases). The CDR3 totals 14 residues. CDR1 and CDR2 from the germline V gene are ENHRY and SYGVKD. Trimming stripped 4 bases from V and 6 bases from J, with 15 bases between. The CDR3 nucleotides read TGTGCCATCAGTGTTGGGGGGGCGATGGCTGAAGCTTTCTTT. Its protein is CAISVGGAMAEAFF.

This clone showed up just once. The chain joins TRBV4-1 to TRBJ1-3; D uncertain. V gave up 0 bases and J gave up 8 bases, with 11 bases separating them. Germline V gene data show CDR1 as MGHRA and CDR2 as YSYEKL. The CDR3 loop spans 14 amino acids. Written as DNA, the CDR3 is TGCGCCAGCAGCCAAGAGGGAACAGAGGACACCATATATTTT. The encoded protein is CASSQEGTEDTIYF.

This clone was detected only once. The chain is built from TRBV5-1 and TRBJ2-6; D tentatively reads TRBD1 or TRBD2 (5 bases each). The germline CDR1 and CDR2 sequences are SGHRS and YFSETQ. CDR3 length: 16 residues. V dropped 5 bases and J dropped 1 base, with 13 bases sitting between them. CDR3 sequence: CASRGDRLSGANVLTF. In nucleotides, the CDR3 is TGCGCCAGCAGGGGGGACCGACTATCTGGGGCCAACGTCCTGACTTTC.

The chain employs TRBV6-5 and TRBJ1-1, with 7 bases fitting TRBD1. Germline V gene data show CDR1 as MNHEY and CDR2 as SVGAGI. CDR3 length: 14 residues. V was pared by 8 bases and J by 3 bases, with 9 bases of the junction left unmatched. As DNA, the CDR3 is TGTGCCAGCCGAGCACCGCAGGGGGACACTGAAGCTTTCTTT. Amino acids: CASRAPQGDTEAFF.

The chain links TRBV25-1 to TRBJ1-1; D unresolved. The germline V and J ends were trimmed by 2 bases and 4 bases, with 11 bases remaining between them. This CDR3 is built from 14 residues. CDR1 and CDR2 from the germline V gene are MGHDK and SYGVNS. The CDR3 coding sequence is TGTGCCAGCAGTGAACCCACGGGGTCCACTGAAGCTTTCTTT. Amino acid sequence: CASSEPTGSTEAFF.

The chain couples TRBV3-1 (or the pseudogene TRBV3-2) to TRBJ2-2; 9 bases are shared with TRBD2. The ends lost 3 bases at V and 5 bases at J; junction bases unmatched: 1. Germline lookup yields CDR1 LGHDT and CDR2 YNNKEL (reference sequence). The CDR3 contains 14 residues. CDR3 in DNA: TGTGCCAGCAGCCAGCGGGGGGGTACCGGGGAGCTGTTTTTT. It specifies CASSQRGGTGELFF.

This clone was observed a single time. The chain recombines TRBV5-4 with TRBJ1-6; D uncertain. This CDR3 comprises 16 residues. Germline-derived CDR1 and CDR2 are SGHNT and YYREEE (reference sequence). The ends were cut back, 0 bases at V and 0 bases at J, with 7 bases in the middle. CDR3 protein: CASSLGRNSYNSPLHF. In DNA form, the CDR3 reads TGTGCCAGCAGCTTGGGCCGAAACTCCTATAATTCACCCCTCCACTTT. The whole variable domain, filled in from reference TRBV5-4 and TRBJ1-6, reads ETGVTQSPTHLIKTRGQQVTLRCSSQSGHNTVSWYQQALGQGPQFIFQYYREEENGRGNFPPRFSGLQFPNYSSELNVNALELDDSALYLCASSLGRNSYNSPLHFGNGTRLTVT.

The V and J genes are TRBV27 and TRBJ2-3; D gene uncertain. The CDR3 covers 12 residues. Per the germline V gene, CDR1 is MNHEY and CDR2 is SMNVEV (reference sequence). The V end lost 4 bases, the J end lost 4 bases, and 6 bases lay between the germline ends. DNA of the CDR3: TGTGCCAGCAGTTCCCGGGCAGATACGCAGTATTTT. This codes for CASSSRADTQYF.

The DNA of the CDR3 is TGTGCCAGTAGTGCACAGGGGGACTATGGCTACACCTTC. Protein product: CASSAQGDYGYTF. The chain employs TRBV19 and TRBJ1-2; the match to TRBD1 covers 8 bases. Looked up from germline, CDR1 is LNHDA and CDR2 is SQIVND (reference sequence). This CDR3 has 13 residues. V shed 5 bases and J 3 bases; nucleotides not matched to a gene: 2.

J is TRBJ1-4 and V is TRBV19, with D possibly being TRBD1 (6 bases). V dropped 5 bases and J dropped 0 bases, with 10 bases sitting between them. The CDR3 is made up of 15 amino acids. Germline V gene data show CDR1 as LNHDA and CDR2 as SQIVND (reference sequence). The CDR3 nucleotides read TGTGCCAGTAGTTCCAGGGGTACAACTAATGAAAAACTGTTTTTT. It specifies CASSSRGTTNEKLFF. Looking up the rest from reference TRBV19 and TRBJ1-4 gives the full variable domain: DGGITQSPKYLFRKEGQNVTLSCEQNLNHDAMYWYRQDPGQGLRLIYYSQIVNDFQKGDIAEGYSVSREKKESFPLTVTSAQKNPTAFYLCASSSRGTTNEKLFFGSGTQLSVL.

The chain recombines TRBV5-1 with TRBJ1-5; weak D call: TRBD1 (5 bases). This CDR3 contains 14 residues. The V and J ends lost 4 bases and 8 bases respectively, with 16 bases between them. Germline lookup yields CDR1 SGHRS and CDR2 YFSETQ. The CDR3 is CASSLNQGTEPQHF. The CDR3 nucleotides are TGCGCCAGCAGCCTGAATCAGGGTACTGAGCCCCAGCATTTT.

The rearrangement joins TRBV10-1 to TRBJ1-1; no definite D call. The CDR3 contains 9 residues. Trimming shortened V by 9 bases and J by 6 bases, and 5 bases separated the two germline ends. CDR1 is WNHNN and CDR2 is SYGVQD in the germline V gene (reference sequence). This CDR3 is CARVAEAFF. The CDR3 nucleotides read TGCGCCAGGGTGGCTGAAGCTTTCTTT.

V usage is TRBV12-3 or TRBV12-4 and J usage is TRBJ1-2, with D perhaps TRBD1 (5 bases). The CDR3 contains 13 residues. Deletions cut 6 bases from V and 5 bases from J, with 13 bases between. The CDR3 reads CASSPGLTYGYTF. As DNA, the CDR3 is TGTGCCAGCAGCCCGGGACTCACTTATGGCTACACCTTC.